This is a list of T cell receptor beta chains from one sample in a study of T cells in Graves' hyperthyroidism and ophthalmopathy. Each CDR3 protein is one row after TCRdb ran MiXCR on the multiplex PCR reads. The profile shows around 520,000 distinct CDR3 sequences, approximately 25% of them singletons. Sequenced sample: blood. These receptors were taken from a woman in her thirties with Graves' ophthalmopathy. The CDR3 runs from the conserved cysteine through the conserved F or W. A D gene is named only where the DNA matches it firmly. Size is omitted from some rows. Given values are once, few, many or a class for expanded clones.

v_call: TRBV12-3/TRBV12-4
d_call: TRBD1
clone_size: few
cdr3_aa: CASRPGQGSSEAFF

v_call: TRBV6-1
d_call: TRBD1
clone_size: NA
cdr3_aa: CASLDGTGRYGYTF

v_call: TRBV12-5
d_call: TRBD1
clone_size: NA
cdr3_aa: CASGRDRGQPQHF

v_call: TRBV6-2/TRBV6-3
d_call: NA
clone_size: many
cdr3_aa: CASSYQWTEAFF

v_call: TRBV7-9
d_call: NA
clone_size: NA
cdr3_aa: CASSFRQDQPQHF

v_call: TRBV6-1
d_call: TRBD2
clone_size: NA
cdr3_aa: CASSDFTGTSGGGYEQYF

v_call: TRBV4-1
d_call: NA
clone_size: NA
cdr3_aa: CASSHPSGGTEAFF

v_call: TRBV6-1
d_call: TRBD1
clone_size: many
cdr3_aa: CASSEEGTGGPEAFF

v_call: TRBV20-1
d_call: NA
clone_size: NA
cdr3_aa: CSAISGTNYGYTF

v_call: TRBV12-3/TRBV12-4
d_call: TRBD1
clone_size: few
cdr3_aa: CASSLWRWDRGNTGELFF

v_call: TRBV7-2
d_call: NA
clone_size: many
cdr3_aa: CASSLVGEQPQHF

v_call: TRBV27
d_call: TRBD1
clone_size: many
cdr3_aa: CASSQGTGVPYEQYF

v_call: TRBV7-8
d_call: TRBD2
clone_size: once
cdr3_aa: CASSYGLAGPYEQYF

v_call: TRBV7-9
d_call: TRBD1
clone_size: few
cdr3_aa: CASSLVRTGNNTGELFF

v_call: TRBV30
d_call: NA
clone_size: many
cdr3_aa: CAWNRVRNTEAFF

v_call: TRBV6-4
d_call: TRBD1
clone_size: many
cdr3_aa: CASSESDRLPLLYGYTF

v_call: TRBV4-2
d_call: NA
clone_size: NA
cdr3_aa: CASSQVSVGGSPLHF

v_call: TRBV4-2
d_call: NA
clone_size: many
cdr3_aa: CASSQDGTSGSNPPLHF

v_call: TRBV6-1
d_call: NA
clone_size: NA
cdr3_aa: CASSEAMEYEQYF

v_call: TRBV6-1
d_call: TRBD1
clone_size: many
cdr3_aa: CASSQGQYVNTEAFF

v_call: TRBV28
d_call: NA
clone_size: few
cdr3_aa: CASSFRQGGDFAYEQYF

v_call: TRBV6-5
d_call: NA
clone_size: many
cdr3_aa: CASSSTSSYEQYF

v_call: TRBV6-1
d_call: NA
clone_size: NA
cdr3_aa: CASGQTANTEALF

v_call: TRBV12-3/TRBV12-4
d_call: NA
clone_size: many
cdr3_aa: CASSFGVFNTEAFF